The 8 T cell receptor beta chains below were found in one sample sequenced in a study of blood T cells in healthy people across ages. A second PCR, run for about 7 to 11 cycles, used a sample-barcoded 5' primer plus a J-beta primer mix. TCRdb reprocessed the 5' RACE reads with MiXCR, giving one entry per CDR3 protein. The table shows around 940,000 distinct CDR3 sequences, with around 54% occurring only once. Source material: blood. These receptors all come from an older woman in good health.

This clonotype turned up a few times. This chain links TRBV20-1 with TRBJ2-7, with 9 bases aligning to TRBD1. Germline V lookup: CDR1 DFQATT, CDR2 SNEGSKA (reference sequence). V lost 5 bases to trimming and J lost 4 bases; unmatched junction nucleotides: 6. The CDR3 has 13 residues. In DNA form, the CDR3 reads TGCAGTGCTGTCGGGACAGGGTTGTACGAGCAGTACTTC. Protein: CSAVGTGLYEQYF.

The chain uses TRBV29-1 and TRBJ1-2, with D hard to call. The CDR3 runs to 14 residues. The ends were cut back, 7 bases at V and 4 bases at J, with 19 bases in the middle. Germline CDR1 is SQVTM and CDR2 is ANQGSEA. The CDR3 here is CSARTRDAFYGYTF. CDR3 sequence (DNA): TGCAGCGCCCGAACCCGGGATGCTTTCTATGGCTACACCTTC.

The chain links TRBV28 to TRBJ2-2; no definite D call. Germline CDR1 is MDHEN and CDR2 is SYDVKM. This CDR3 region has 15 residues. V lost 6 bases, J lost 2 bases, and 13 bases lay in between. Here the CDR3 reads CASSLSGINTGELFF. The CDR3 bases are TGTGCCAGCAGCTTAAGTGGGATTAACACCGGGGAGCTGTTTTTT. Using reference TRBV28 and TRBJ2-2 for the parts outside the CDR3, the full variable domain is DVKVTQSSRYLVKRTGEKVFLECVQDMDHENMFWYRQDPGLGLRLIYFSYDVKMKEKGDIPEGYSVSREKKERFSLILESASTNQTSMYLCASSLSGINTGELFFGEGSRLTVL.

V is TRBV6-2 or TRBV6-3 and J is TRBJ2-2; D is undetermined. V was clipped by 6 bases and J by 9 bases, with 14 bases between them. Germline CDR1 and CDR2: MNHEY and SVGEGT. The CDR3 covers 13 residues. The CDR3 spells CASRGPVPRELFF. Here the CDR3 DNA reads TGTGCCAGCAGGGGCCCCGTACCGAGGGAGCTGTTTTTT.

This clonotype was picked up a small number of times. The chain links TRBV29-1 to TRBJ1-4, with no clear D. Trimming removed 4 bases at V and 0 bases at J, with 18 bases between. CDR1 and CDR2 (germline): SQVTM, ANQGSEA. This CDR3 region has 17 residues. This CDR3 is CSVGIGRLDATNEKLFF. CDR3 bases: TGCAGCGTTGGGATTGGGCGCCTGGACGCAACTAATGAAAAACTGTTTTTT.

The J gene is TRBJ2-7, the V gene TRBV9, with 7 bases identical to TRBD1. Germline loops: CDR1 SGDLS, CDR2 YYNGEE. V was clipped by 3 bases and J by 0 bases; unmatched bases: 3. The CDR3 is made up of 14 amino acids. CDR3 amino acids: CASSAQGVSYEQYF. CDR3 DNA: TGTGCCAGCAGCGCTCAGGGGGTCTCCTACGAGCAGTACTTC.

The sample holds a few counts of this clonotype. The CDR3 nucleotides are TGCGCCAGCAGCTTGCTAGCGGGAGGGTTAACAGATACGCAGTATTTT. Translated: CASSLLAGGLTDTQYF. This chain links TRBV5-1 with TRBJ2-3; 12 nucleotides align to TRBD2. With 1 base clipped from V and 3 bases from J, the junction kept 3 bases outside the gene matches. CDR3 length: 16 amino acids. Germline V gene data show CDR1 as SGHRS and CDR2 as YFSETQ.

V is TRBV7-2 and J is TRBJ1-1; no firm D call. This CDR3 comprises 14 residues. CDR1 SGHTA and CDR2 FQGNSA come from the germline V gene. V was trimmed by 1 base and J by 1 base, leaving 7 bases between them. The CDR3 DNA follows: TGTGCCAGCAGCTTAGGCGATACGAACACTGAAGCTTTCTTT. Its protein is CASSLGDTNTEAFF.